This T cell receptor (beta chain) emerged from a study of blood T cell repertoires in COVID-19. The assay was immunoSEQ multiplex PCR, and TCRdb's table has in-frame clones only and misses some. There are fewer than 250,000 clones in the sample; 84% occur only once, and less than 7% lies in the top ten. CDR1 is MGHRA, CDR2 YSYEKL, per germline. The length of the CDR3 is 14 residues. V was trimmed by 1 base and J by 5 bases, leaving 6 bases between them. The rearrangement links TRBV4-1 to TRBJ1-6; unclear D gene. Sequenced sample: PBMCs or T cells enriched from blood (not recorded which). The TCR originated in a middle-aged woman who had recovered from COVID-19. DNA of the CDR3: TGCGCCAGCAGCCAAGTCGGTAATAATTCACCCCTCCACTTT. Translation: CASSQVGNNSPLHF.